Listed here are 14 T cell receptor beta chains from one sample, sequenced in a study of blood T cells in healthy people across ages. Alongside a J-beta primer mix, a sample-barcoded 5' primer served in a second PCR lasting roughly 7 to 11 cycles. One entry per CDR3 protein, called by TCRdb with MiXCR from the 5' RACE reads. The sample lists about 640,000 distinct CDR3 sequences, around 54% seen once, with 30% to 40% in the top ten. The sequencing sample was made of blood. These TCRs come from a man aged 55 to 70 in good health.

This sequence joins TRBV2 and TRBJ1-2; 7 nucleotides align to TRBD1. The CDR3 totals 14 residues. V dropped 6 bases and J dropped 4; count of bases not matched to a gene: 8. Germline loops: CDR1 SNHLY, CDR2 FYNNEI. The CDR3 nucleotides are TGTGCCAGCAGGACACAGGGGAAACTCTATGGCTACACCTTC. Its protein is CASRTQGKLYGYTF.

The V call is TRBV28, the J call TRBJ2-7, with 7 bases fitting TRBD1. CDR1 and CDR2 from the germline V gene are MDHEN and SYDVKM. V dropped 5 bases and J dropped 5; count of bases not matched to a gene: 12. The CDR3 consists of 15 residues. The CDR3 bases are TGTGCCAGCAGTAGGGCTCGACAGGGACGTAACGAGCAGTACTTC. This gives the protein CASSRARQGRNEQYF.

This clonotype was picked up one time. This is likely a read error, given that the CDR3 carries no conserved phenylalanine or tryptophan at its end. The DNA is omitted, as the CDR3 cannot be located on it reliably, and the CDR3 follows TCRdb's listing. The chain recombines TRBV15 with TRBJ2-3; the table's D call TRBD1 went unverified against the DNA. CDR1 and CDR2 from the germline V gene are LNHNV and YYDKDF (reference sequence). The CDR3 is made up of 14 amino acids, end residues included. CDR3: CATSVGGSGDTQWI.

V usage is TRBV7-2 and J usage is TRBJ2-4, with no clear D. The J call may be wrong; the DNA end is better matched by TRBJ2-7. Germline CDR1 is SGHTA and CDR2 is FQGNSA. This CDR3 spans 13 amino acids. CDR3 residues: CASSQAMGYEQYF. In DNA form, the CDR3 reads TGTGCCAGCAGCCAAGCTATGGGGTACGAGCAGTACTTC.

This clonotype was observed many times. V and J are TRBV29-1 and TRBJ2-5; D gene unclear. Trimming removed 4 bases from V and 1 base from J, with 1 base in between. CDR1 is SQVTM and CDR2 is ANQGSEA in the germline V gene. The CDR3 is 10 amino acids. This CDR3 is CSVAQETQYF. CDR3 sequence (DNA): TGCAGCGTTGCCCAAGAGACCCAGTACTTC.

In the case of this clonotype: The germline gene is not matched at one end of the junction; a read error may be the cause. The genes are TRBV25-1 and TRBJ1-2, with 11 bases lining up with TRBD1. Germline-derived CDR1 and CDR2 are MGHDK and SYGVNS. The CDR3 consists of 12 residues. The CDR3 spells CASGQGAAGYTF. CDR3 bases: TGCGCCAGCGGACAGGGGGCCGCTGGCTACACCTTC.

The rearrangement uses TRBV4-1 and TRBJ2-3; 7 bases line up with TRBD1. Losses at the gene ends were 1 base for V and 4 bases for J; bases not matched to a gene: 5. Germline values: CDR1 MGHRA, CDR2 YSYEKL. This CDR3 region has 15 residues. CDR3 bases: TGCGCCAGCAGCCAAGGACAGGGATTGGCAGATACGCAGTATTTT. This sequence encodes CASSQGQGLADTQYF.

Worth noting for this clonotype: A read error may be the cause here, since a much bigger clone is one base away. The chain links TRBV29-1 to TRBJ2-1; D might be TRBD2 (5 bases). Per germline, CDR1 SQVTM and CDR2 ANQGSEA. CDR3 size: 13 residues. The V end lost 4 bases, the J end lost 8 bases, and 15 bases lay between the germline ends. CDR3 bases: TGCAGCGTTGGAGTAGGGTGGGGAGATGAGCAGTTCTTC. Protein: CSVGVGWGDEQFF.

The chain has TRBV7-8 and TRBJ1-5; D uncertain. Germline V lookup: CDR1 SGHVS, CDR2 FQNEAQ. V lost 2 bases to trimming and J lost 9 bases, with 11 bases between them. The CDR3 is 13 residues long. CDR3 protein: CASSLSRAGPQHF. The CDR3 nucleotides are TGTGCCAGCAGCTTAAGCCGGGCTGGGCCCCAGCATTTT.

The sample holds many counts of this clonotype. The CDR3 DNA reads as TGCAGTGCGCCTAACGGCCGACTAGCGCCAGAGACCCAGTACTTC. Its translation: CSAPNGRLAPETQYF. The rearrangement links TRBV20-1 to TRBJ2-5; 8 nucleotides match TRBD2. Trimming at V came to 6 bases and at J to 4 bases, leaving 13 bases not matched to a gene. The CDR3 loop spans 15 amino acids. Germline loops: CDR1 DFQATT, CDR2 SNEGSKA (reference sequence).

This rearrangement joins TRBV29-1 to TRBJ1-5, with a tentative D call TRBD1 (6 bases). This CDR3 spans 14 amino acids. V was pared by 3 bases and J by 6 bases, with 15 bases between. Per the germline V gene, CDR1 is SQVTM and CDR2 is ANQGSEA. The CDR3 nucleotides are TGCAGCGTTGAGGAGGGGGGCGGGGGTCAGCCCCAGCATTTT. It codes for CSVEEGGGGQPQHF.

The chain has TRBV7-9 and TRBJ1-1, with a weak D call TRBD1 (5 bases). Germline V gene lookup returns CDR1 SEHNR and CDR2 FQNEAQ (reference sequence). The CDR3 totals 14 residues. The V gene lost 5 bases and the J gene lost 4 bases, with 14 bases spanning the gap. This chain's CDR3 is CASSPSLRGTEAFF. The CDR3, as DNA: TGTGCCAGCAGCCCTAGCCTGAGGGGCACTGAAGCTTTCTTT.

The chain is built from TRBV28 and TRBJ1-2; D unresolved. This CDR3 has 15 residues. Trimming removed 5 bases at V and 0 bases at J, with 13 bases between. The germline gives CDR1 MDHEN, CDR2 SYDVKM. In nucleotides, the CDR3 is TGTGCCAGCAGTCCCCCCAGCGGCCCTAACTATGGCTACACCTTC. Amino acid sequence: CASSPPSGPNYGYTF.

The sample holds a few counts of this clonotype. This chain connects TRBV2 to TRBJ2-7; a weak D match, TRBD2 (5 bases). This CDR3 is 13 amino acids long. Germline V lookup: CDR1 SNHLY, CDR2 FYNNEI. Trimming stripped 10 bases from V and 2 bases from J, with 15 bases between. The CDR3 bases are TGTGCCAATACTAGAGGTGGAGCCTACGAGCAGTACTTC. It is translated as CANTRGGAYEQYF.